These 9 T cell receptor beta chains were all obtained from the same sample, sequenced in a study of blood T cell repertoires in COVID-19. Sequencing used immunoSEQ multiplex PCR; TCRdb keeps in-frame clones, though not all of them. The sample holds 300,000 to 400,000 clones, roughly 86% seen once. Sequencing was done on a sample of peripheral blood. The receptors come from a man between 25 and 39 years old with COVID-19, enrolled during active disease.

V gene TRBV24-1 combines with J gene TRBJ2-7; possibly TRBD1 for D (6 bases). The germline gives CDR1 KGHDR, CDR2 SFDVKD. The CDR3 is 12 amino acids. Deletions cut 7 bases from V and 7 bases from J, with 13 bases between. CDR3 residues: CATSASGTEQYF. CDR3 bases: TGTGCCACCAGCGCGTCCGGGACAGAGCAGTACTTC.

The chain carries TRBV6-5 and TRBJ2-5; D gene unclear. This CDR3 is built from 13 residues. Germline V CDR1 and CDR2: MNHEY, SVGAGI. The germline V and J ends were trimmed by 3 bases and 4 bases, with 9 bases remaining between them. The CDR3 reads CASSYGGLETQYF. The CDR3 region has the DNA TGTGCCAGCAGTTATGGCGGTCTAGAGACCCAGTACTTC.

The gene calls are TRBV9 and TRBJ2-6; D ambiguous. Germline-derived CDR1 and CDR2 are SGDLS and YYNGEE. The CDR3 loop spans 17 amino acids. V was pared by 0 bases and J by 1 base, with 11 bases between. CDR3 region: CASSVVPVASGANVLTF. CDR3 coding DNA: TGTGCCAGCAGCGTAGTTCCGGTCGCGTCTGGGGCCAACGTCCTGACTTTC.

The chain couples TRBV6-5 to TRBJ2-7, with 7 bases lining up with TRBD1. After removal of 4 bases from V and 0 bases from J, the junction contained 3 bases not matched to a gene. This CDR3 has 14 amino acids. Germline assignment: CDR1 MNHEY and CDR2 SVGAGI. The CDR3 reads CASSSYRGSYEQYF. The CDR3 DNA sequence: TGTGCCAGCAGTTCATACAGGGGCTCCTACGAGCAGTACTTC.

The chain recombines TRBV14 with TRBJ2-1, with 7 bases fitting TRBD2. Germline assignment: CDR1 SGHDN and CDR2 FVKESK. The J segment lost 6 bases and the V segment lost 3 bases, leaving 2 bases of the junction unmatched. The CDR3 totals 13 residues. CDR3 loop: CASSHGEGNEQFF. In nucleotides, the CDR3 is TGTGCCAGCAGCCATGGGGAGGGCAATGAGCAGTTCTTC.

The CDR3 is CAIPGGVEPGNTIYF. CDR3 nucleotide sequence: TGTGCCATCCCAGGGGGCGTGGAGCCTGGAAACACCATATATTTT. The chain combines TRBV2 with TRBJ1-3; 8 positions agree with TRBD1. The CDR3 sequence is 15 residues long. Germline V gene lookup returns CDR1 SNHLY and CDR2 FYNNEI. V gave up 10 bases and J gave up 2 bases; unmatched junction bases: 10. The complete variable domain, with remaining parts taken from reference TRBV2 and TRBJ1-3, reads EPEVTQTPSHQVTQMGQEVILRCVPISNHLYFYWYRQILGQKVEFLVSFYNNEISEKSEIFDDQFSVERPDGSNFTLKIRSTKLEDSAMYFCAIPGGVEPGNTIYFGEGSWLTVV.

The chain employs TRBV23-1 and TRBJ1-5; the D gene is possibly TRBD1 (5 bases). TRBV23-1 is an ORF, and what it does is uncertain. Trimming cost V 8 bases and J 1 base, with 6 bases left between them. CDR3 length: 12 residues. The CDR3 DNA is TGCGCCAGCTGGGGCAGCAATCAGCCCCAGCATTTT. It is translated as CASWGSNQPQHF.

The rearrangement links TRBV4-2 to TRBJ2-1; the match to TRBD2 covers 8 bases. Germline V gives CDR1 LGHNA, CDR2 YNFKEQ. Trimming at V came to 0 bases and at J to 1 base, leaving 11 bases not matched to a gene. The CDR3 has 19 residues. CDR3 coding DNA: TGTGCCAGCAGCCAAGAATTGCCCCCCACTAGCGGTTCCTACAATGAGCAGTTCTTC. It codes for CASSQELPPTSGSYNEQFF.

The chain employs TRBV5-5 and TRBJ2-7; D not certain. Germline CDR1 and CDR2: SGHKS and YYEKEE (reference sequence). V lost 6 bases, J lost 0 bases, and 10 bases lay in between. CDR3 length: 13 residues. The CDR3, as DNA: TGTGCCAGCACCTTCTCCCCCTCCTACGAGCAGTACTTC. It encodes CASTFSPSYEQYF.